These 10 T cell receptor beta chains were sequenced from one sample in a study of T cell responses to AZD1222 COVID-19 vaccine. Using immunoSEQ multiplex PCR, the repertoire was profiled, and TCRdb retains in-frame clones only, with some absent. The repertoire has about 200,000 clones, approximately 94% of them found once; the top ten carry over 0.95%. The sample consisted of peripheral blood, taken 28 days after the second AZD1222 dose. The receptors stem from an adult who received the AZD1222 COVID-19 vaccine.

This chain links TRBV5-1 with TRBJ2-3, with 7 bases lining up with TRBD2. The germline CDR1 and CDR2 sequences are SGHRS and YFSETQ. The V segment lost 3 bases and the J segment 5 bases; nucleotides outside the gene matches: 6. This CDR3 spans 14 amino acids. The CDR3 DNA follows: TGCGCCAGCAGCTCAGTGACTAGCCAAGATACGCAGTATTTT. It yields the protein CASSSVTSQDTQYF.

The V gene is TRBV2, the J gene TRBJ1-1; 9 positions match TRBD1. The CDR3 has 14 residues. V lost 6 bases to trimming and J lost 1 base; unmatched junction nucleotides: 3. The germline gives CDR1 SNHLY, CDR2 FYNNEI. CDR3 nucleotide sequence: TGTGCCAGCAGCCCACAGGGGGCGAACACTGAAGCTTTCTTT. This encodes CASSPQGANTEAFF.

CDR3 sequence reads: CASRRDRGLGETQYF. The CDR3 nucleotides are TGTGCCAGCAGACGGGACAGGGGGCTTGGGGAGACCCAGTACTTC. This rearrangement joins TRBV2 to TRBJ2-5; 12 nucleotides line up with TRBD1. Germline V gives CDR1 SNHLY, CDR2 FYNNEI. CDR3 length: 15 amino acids. V lost 6 bases and J lost 5; bases outside the gene matches: 7.

The chain employs TRBV6-5 and TRBJ2-1; TRBD2 aligns across 7 bases. The V gene's germline CDR1 is MNHEY and CDR2 SVGAGI. Germline trimming cut 6 bases from V and 7 bases from J; bases unmatched to any gene: 9. The CDR3 spans 14 residues. The CDR3 loop reads CASRTGGGSNEQFF. In DNA, the CDR3 is TGTGCCAGCAGGACGGGGGGTGGGTCAAATGAGCAGTTCTTC.

The CDR3 spells CASSRKTGDPMNTEAFF. CDR3 coding DNA: TGTGCCAGCAGCCGAAAAACAGGGGACCCAATGAACACTGAAGCTTTCTTT. The chain couples TRBV2 to TRBJ1-1; 7 nucleotides agree with TRBD1. The V gene's germline CDR1 is SNHLY and CDR2 FYNNEI. The CDR3 is 17 residues long. V trimming: 6 bases; J trimming: 0 bases; junction bases outside the gene matches: 13.

The rearrangement links TRBV6-5 to TRBJ1-4; TRBD1 is a possible D gene (5 bases). Germline V gene sequence: CDR1 MNHEY, CDR2 SVGAGI. This CDR3 has 15 amino acids. V lost 4 bases, J lost 4 bases, and 13 bases lay in between. Written as DNA, the CDR3 is TGTGCCAGCAGTTTGCCGGGACTGAGTAATGAAAAACTGTTTTTT. Translating gives CASSLPGLSNEKLFF.

Comments on this clone: The same CDR3 also results from other DNA sequences found in this sample. This chain connects TRBV19 to TRBJ2-5; no clear D. CDR3 length equals 11 residues. Trimming removed 3 bases from V and 4 bases from J, with 3 bases in between. Germline values: CDR1 LNHDA, CDR2 SQIVND (reference sequence). The CDR3 nucleotides are TGTGCCAGTAGTATTAGAGAGACCCAGTACTTC. Translating gives CASSIRETQYF.

The chain recombines TRBV4-2 with TRBJ2-7; D unresolved. The CDR3 length is 15 residues. Germline V gene lookup returns CDR1 LGHNA and CDR2 YNFKEQ. V was trimmed by 0 bases and J by 2 bases, leaving 11 bases between them. As DNA, the CDR3 is TGTGCCAGCAGCCAAGATAGTGGCTTAGCCTACGAGCAGTACTTC. Residues: CASSQDSGLAYEQYF.

The chain has TRBV5-4 and TRBJ2-3; the match to TRBD1 covers 10 bases. The V segment lost 1 base and the J segment 5 bases; nucleotides outside the gene matches: 4. CDR1 is SGHNT and CDR2 is YYREEE in the germline V gene (reference sequence). CDR3 length: 15 residues. CDR3 coding DNA: TGTGCCAGCAGCTTGAGACAGGGGGCGGGAGATACGCAGTATTTT. It is translated as CASSLRQGAGDTQYF.

The chain carries TRBV5-1 and TRBJ1-2; TRBD1 is a possible D gene (5 bases). CDR1 and CDR2 (germline): SGHRS, YFSETQ. Trimming cost V 4 bases and J 9 bases, with 22 bases left between them. CDR3 length: 15 residues. The CDR3 is CASSLEGRARHSYTF. The CDR3 DNA sequence: TGCGCCAGCAGCCTCGAGGGGCGGGCCCGACACAGCTACACCTTC. The full variable domain, rest sourced from reference TRBV5-1 and TRBJ1-2, is KAGVTQTPRYLIKTRGQQVTLSCSPISGHRSVSWYQQTPGQGLQFLFEYFSETQRNKGNFPGRFSGRQFSNSRSEMNVSTLELGDSALYLCASSLEGRARHSYTFGSGTRLTVV.